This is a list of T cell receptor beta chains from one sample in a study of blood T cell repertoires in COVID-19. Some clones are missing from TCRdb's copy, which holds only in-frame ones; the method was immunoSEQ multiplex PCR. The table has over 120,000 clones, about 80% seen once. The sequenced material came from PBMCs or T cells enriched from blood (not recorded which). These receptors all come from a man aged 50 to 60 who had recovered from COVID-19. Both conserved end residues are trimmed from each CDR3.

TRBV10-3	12	AIVDSSSNQPQH
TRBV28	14	ASSSPGADSGNTIY
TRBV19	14	ASSIRRDRSDTEAF
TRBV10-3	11	AISESQNQPQH
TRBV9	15	ASSSSGRGGMSEKLF
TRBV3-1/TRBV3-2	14	ASSQARQGPNTEAF
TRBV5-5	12	ASSSGMGRTEAF
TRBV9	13	ASSVNSGGGQPQH
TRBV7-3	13	ASSLGQPSLYEQY
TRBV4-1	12	ASSQDGRDGGYT
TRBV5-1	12	ASSIGTGDEKLF
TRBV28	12	ASSDRAAFLYYT
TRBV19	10	ASSWGVAEAF
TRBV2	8	ATRSETQY
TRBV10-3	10	AIRETGPEAF
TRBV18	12	ASSLEGSRTEAF
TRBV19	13	ASQKIWTANYGYT
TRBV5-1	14	ASSLEQGGSPYGYT
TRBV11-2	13	ASSSGHTTGETQY
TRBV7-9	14	ASSSELGLGFYEQY
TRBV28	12	AGGEGAMNTEAF
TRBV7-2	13	ASRASGGGLREQF
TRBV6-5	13	ASSYDPDSNYEQY
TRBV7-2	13	ASSPEAGMNTEAF
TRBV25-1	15	ASSEGTRSFRNQPQH
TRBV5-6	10	ASNTRIYEQY
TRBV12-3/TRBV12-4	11	ASSYRLNTEAF
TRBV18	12	ASSPLGATDTQY
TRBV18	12	ASSPRGSNQPQH
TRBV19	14	ASSMTGLSGANVLT
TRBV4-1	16	ASSQEAGEVDAGNTIY
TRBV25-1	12	ASSEQGSNYGYT
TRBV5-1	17	ASSLAGRGLAPSYNEQF
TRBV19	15	ASSIRSGEHSNYGYT
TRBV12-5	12	ASGLPPSARGYT
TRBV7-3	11	ASSFGRGYGYT
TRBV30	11	AWNRGSSYEQY
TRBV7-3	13	ASSSPGLGVHTQY
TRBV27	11	ASSYSSNQPQH
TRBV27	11	ASSWTGEGSYT
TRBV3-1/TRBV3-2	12	ASSQLDRGGEEF
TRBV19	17	ASSMSVGGGYTGNTEAF
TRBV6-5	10	ASSYNLYGYT
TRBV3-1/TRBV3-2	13	ASSLWETKGNTIY
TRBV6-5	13	ASSYHTTNTGELF
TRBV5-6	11	ASSFELTDTQY
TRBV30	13	AWRRGQSSGNTIY
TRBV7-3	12	ASKRAPDNYGYT
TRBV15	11	ATSRGGVDTQY
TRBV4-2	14	ASSQDAGRTRQPQH
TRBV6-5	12	ASRGQGGNQPQH
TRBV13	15	ASEKGLAGGNTGELF